This T cell receptor beta chain came from a study of cytomegalovirus exposure and HLA in healthy donors. Study overall: It was reported in a later analysis that the same platform had been used for the 100 to 150 validation repertoires as for the roughly 670 first-cohort repertoires.

The germline V gene has CDR1 SNHLY and CDR2 FYNNEI. V shed 0 bases and J shed 1 base, with 15 bases lying between them. The CDR3 spans 17 residues. Profiling relied on immunoSEQ multiplex PCR, and the TCRdb table lists in-frame clones only, not all of them. The sample holds 120,000 to 150,000 clones, around 88% seen once. Sequenced sample: PBMCs. V gene TRBV2 combines with J gene TRBJ2-5; unclear D gene. The TCR was taken from a woman aged 18-29 years in good health and CMV-seropositive. CDR3 nucleotides: TGTGCCAGCAGTGAAGCGCTTAGACTGCCACGCCAAGAGACCCAGTACTTC. Its translation: CASSEALRLPRQETQYF.